These 27 T cell receptor beta chains were sequenced from one sample in a study of post-analysis software for immune sequencing data. Whole-study results and caveats: In patients, about 5 TRBV segments were more frequent than in controls, with TRBV5-6, TRBV5-1 and TRBV20-1 among them.

Sequencing libraries made from TCR beta cDNA carried unique molecular identifiers. TCRdb re-called the PCR reads through MiXCR, storing one row per CDR3 protein. In the table there are about 500,000 distinct CDR3 sequences, roughly 45% of which are singletons. The antigens of these receptors remain unknown. The sample comprised blood. The receptors here all came from a girl aged 10 to 17 with multiple sclerosis.

The chain is built from TRBV20-1 and TRBJ2-4; D not resolved. Near its end, the DNA agrees better with TRBJ2-7, so the J call may be wrong. Germline assignment: CDR1 DFQATT and CDR2 SNEGSKA (reference sequence). The CDR3 has 13 residues. As DNA, the CDR3 is TGCAGTGGCCAATGGACGGTAACCTACGAGCAGTACTTC. This encodes CSGQWTVTYEQYF.

The V call is TRBV24-1, the J call TRBJ2-7; TRBD1 agrees at 8 bases. Germline V gene sequence: CDR1 KGHDR, CDR2 SFDVKD. The CDR3 consists of 16 residues. The V gene end was trimmed by 3 bases and the J gene end by 3 bases; junction bases not matched to a gene: 9. The CDR3 loop is CATSDASGGRVYEQYF. The CDR3 DNA follows: TGTGCCACCAGTGATGCCTCAGGGGGCAGAGTCTACGAGCAGTACTTC.

Details on this clonotype: One junction end disagrees with the germline gene, perhaps due to a read error. This chain joins TRBV6-5 and TRBJ2-5, with D possibly matching TRBD2 (5 bases). The CDR3 has 13 residues. Germline V lookup: CDR1 MNHEY, CDR2 SVGAGI. The CDR3 nucleotides read TGTGCCAGCAGTCCACGGGGAATGGAGACCCGGTACTTC. This gives the protein CASSPRGMETRYF.

This clonotype has a handful of counts. The J gene is TRBJ1-2, the V gene TRBV29-1; maybe TRBD1 (6 bases). There are 13 residues in the CDR3. Looked up from germline, CDR1 is SQVTM and CDR2 is ANQGSEA. The V gene lost 6 bases and the J gene lost 6 bases, with 17 bases spanning the gap. DNA of the CDR3: TGCAGCGTCTCCAATACAGGGTACGATGGCTACACCTTC. Its translation is CSVSNTGYDGYTF.

About this clonotype itself: This likely comes from a read error, as the CDR3 has no conserved phenylalanine or tryptophan at its end. The rearrangement uses TRBV5-1 and TRBJ1-1; maybe TRBD1 (5 bases). The ends were cut back, 2 bases at V and 0 bases at J, with 17 bases in the middle. The CDR3 sequence is 17 residues long. The germline CDR1 and CDR2 sequences are SGHRS and YFSETQ. CDR3 nucleotide sequence: TGCGCCAGCAGCTTAATCTTCCGGGGACCCATGAACACTGAAGCTTTCTGT. Amino acids: CASSLIFRGPMNTEAFC.

This clonotype was detected only a few times. This chain uses TRBV27 with TRBJ2-6; 10 bases fit TRBD2. With 8 bases clipped from V and 4 bases from J, the junction kept 8 bases outside the gene matches. Germline-derived CDR1 and CDR2 are MNHEY and SMNVEV (reference sequence). The CDR3 extends over 16 amino acids. The CDR3 bases are TGTGCCAGCCAGCTAGCGGGAGCAACCGGGGCCAACGTCCTGACTTTC. The encoded protein is CASQLAGATGANVLTF.

V usage is TRBV6-2 or TRBV6-3 and J usage is TRBJ1-1; D is uncertain. The CDR3 consists of 12 residues. Germline V gene lookup returns CDR1 MNHEY and CDR2 SVGEGT. The V and J ends lost 5 bases and 8 bases respectively, with 12 bases between them. The CDR3 spells CASSNLGAEAFF. The CDR3 region has the DNA TGTGCCAGCAGTAACTTGGGAGCGGAAGCTTTCTTT.

The chain combines TRBV4-1 with TRBJ2-7; 11 bases are a match to TRBD2. Germline CDR1 reads MGHRA; CDR2 reads YSYEKL. V shed 2 bases, J shed 7 bases, and the junction held 16 bases outside the gene matches. This CDR3 spans 18 amino acids. CDR3 DNA sequence: TGCGCCAGCAGCCAAACCCACTTCCGACTAGCGGGATCTTATGAGCAGTACTTC. Translating it yields CASSQTHFRLAGSYEQYF.

V usage is TRBV20-1 and J usage is TRBJ1-6; D call uncertain. The CDR3 consists of 13 residues. V lost 2 bases to trimming and J lost 7 bases, with 9 bases between them. The germline V gene has CDR1 DFQATT and CDR2 SNEGSKA (reference sequence). Written as DNA, the CDR3 is TGCAGTGCTAGACAGGACCTAAATTCACCCCTCCACTTT. The encoded protein is CSARQDLNSPLHF.

The chain couples TRBV27 to TRBJ2-5; TRBD1 or TRBD2 may be the D gene (6 bases each). Trimming left V 5 bases short and J 4 bases short, with 14 bases between. This CDR3 contains 14 residues. The germline V gene encodes CDR1 MNHEY and CDR2 SMNVEV (reference sequence). CDR3 amino acids: CASSLLGGRETQYF. The DNA of the CDR3 is TGTGCCAGCAGTCTCCTAGGGGGGCGAGAGACCCAGTACTTC.

CDR3 in DNA: TGCGCCAGCAGCCAAGCACGGGACACCTATGGCTACACCTTC. This gives the protein CASSQARDTYGYTF. This chain uses TRBV4-1 with TRBJ1-2; maybe TRBD1 (6 bases). Trimming stripped 1 base from V and 4 bases from J, with 10 bases between. The germline gives CDR1 MGHRA, CDR2 YSYEKL. The CDR3 is made up of 14 amino acids.

The chain links TRBV7-2 to TRBJ2-2; D is ambiguous. The V end was cut by 5 bases, the J end by 6 bases, with 10 bases between. The germline V gene encodes CDR1 SGHTA and CDR2 FQGNSA. This CDR3 has 13 residues. The CDR3: CASSLSRAGELFF. The CDR3 DNA reads TGTGCCAGCAGCCTTTCTAGAGCCGGGGAGCTGTTTTTT.

The J gene is TRBJ2-5, the V gene TRBV20-1; tentative D call: TRBD1 (5 bases). The CDR3 loop spans 15 amino acids. In germline, CDR1 is DFQATT, CDR2 SNEGSKA (reference sequence). V was pared by 0 bases and J by 0 bases, with 11 bases between. CDR3 in amino acids: CSARDPGSNQETQYF. CDR3 DNA sequence: TGCAGTGCTAGAGATCCAGGGTCGAACCAAGAGACCCAGTACTTC.

CDR3 DNA: TGTGCCAGTAGTAAGGAGGCAAGACAGCTAAGCACAGATACGCAGTATTTT. It codes for CASSKEARQLSTDTQYF. This sequence joins TRBV19 and TRBJ2-3; the D gene could be TRBD1 or TRBD2 (5 bases each). This CDR3 has 17 amino acids. The V gene's germline CDR1 is LNHDA and CDR2 SQIVND (reference sequence). The V gene lost 4 bases and the J gene lost 0 bases, with 17 bases spanning the gap. Using reference TRBV19 and TRBJ2-3 for the parts outside the CDR3, the full variable domain is DGGITQSPKYLFRKEGQNVTLSCEQNLNHDAMYWYRQDPGQGLRLIYYSQIVNDFQKGDIAEGYSVSREKKESFPLTVTSAQKNPTAFYLCASSKEARQLSTDTQYFGPGTRLTVL.

The chain recombines TRBV7-9 with TRBJ2-7, with TRBD2 matching 8 bases. Trimming removed 4 bases from V and 4 bases from J; junction bases left unmatched: 6. The V gene's germline CDR1 is SEHNR and CDR2 FQNEAQ (reference sequence). The CDR3 has 14 amino acids. CDR3 amino acids: CASSYRTSSYEQYF. CDR3 in DNA: TGTGCCAGCAGCTACCGGACTAGCAGTTACGAGCAGTACTTC.

The CDR3 nucleotides read TGTGCCAGCAGTTTAGGCATCGGGGGGCAGCTTGGCTACACCTTC. It is translated as CASSLGIGGQLGYTF. This rearrangement joins TRBV12-3 or TRBV12-4 to TRBJ1-2; a weak D match, TRBD1 (6 bases). There are 15 residues in the CDR3. Trimming cost V 1 base and J 7 bases, with 16 bases left between them.

The J gene is TRBJ2-5, the V gene TRBV3-1; tentatively, D is TRBD2 (5 bases). Germline V gene sequence: CDR1 LGHDT, CDR2 YNNKEL (reference sequence). This CDR3 has 16 residues. With 1 base removed from V and 5 bases from J, the gap between germline ends came to 17 bases. The CDR3 is CASSQGSGLRGETQYF. As DNA, the CDR3 is TGTGCCAGCAGCCAAGGTTCAGGCCTTCGAGGGGAGACCCAGTACTTC.

The chain has TRBV20-1 and TRBJ2-1; 10 nucleotides line up with TRBD2. Germline V gives CDR1 DFQATT, CDR2 SNEGSKA (reference sequence). V dropped 3 bases and J dropped 4; count of bases not matched to a gene: 6. This CDR3 has 15 residues. Written as DNA, the CDR3 is TGCAGTGCTAGCGTACTAGCGGGAATATACAATGAGCAGTTCTTC. Residues: CSASVLAGIYNEQFF.

This clonotype was picked up a small number of times. The J gene is TRBJ2-4, the V gene TRBV5-1, with D unresolved. Per the germline V gene, CDR1 is SGHRS and CDR2 is YFSETQ. The CDR3 is 15 amino acids. Trimming removed 4 bases at V and 0 bases at J, with 11 bases between. The chain's CDR3 is CASSEQGIAKNIQYF. The CDR3 DNA sequence: TGCGCCAGCAGCGAACAAGGGATAGCCAAAAACATTCAGTACTTC.

Only a few counts were recorded for this clonotype. The chain couples TRBV15 to TRBJ2-4; no definite D call. This CDR3 has 13 residues. Germline CDR1 reads LNHNV; CDR2 reads YYDKDF (reference sequence). V was trimmed by 8 bases and J by 13 bases, leaving 21 bases between them. This CDR3 is CATQTQTLNEQYF. CDR3 sequence (DNA): TGTGCCACCCAGACGCAGACCCTCAATGAGCAGTACTTC.

In this sample, this clonotype turned up a few times. The chain joins TRBV3-1 to TRBJ2-5; 9 bases line up with TRBD1. CDR1 and CDR2 (germline): LGHDT, YNNKEL (reference sequence). V lost 5 bases, J lost 11 bases, and 15 bases stayed unmatched. This CDR3 is built from 15 residues. CDR3 residues: CASSTMDRGADEQYF. The CDR3 DNA reads as TGTGCCAGCAGCACCATGGACAGGGGAGCCGATGAGCAGTACTTC.

The chain couples TRBV12-3 or TRBV12-4 to TRBJ1-2; D ambiguous. The CDR3 is 12 residues long. V lost 6 bases and J 6 bases, leaving 11 bases between the germline ends. The CDR3 DNA sequence: TGTGCCAGCAGGCAGCCTGGGAATGGCTACACCTTC. It specifies CASRQPGNGYTF.

This CDR3 is CASSREPFDRRDTQYF. CDR3 nucleotide sequence: TGTGCCAGCAGCCGCGAACCCTTTGACCGGAGAGATACGCAGTATTTT. The rearrangement joins TRBV6-6 to TRBJ2-3; D gene ambiguous. The CDR3 contains 16 residues. Between the trimmed V and J ends, which lost 6 bases and 5 bases, there was a span of 21 bases. Germline loops: CDR1 MNHNY, CDR2 SVGAGI (reference sequence).

The chain couples TRBV18 to TRBJ1-2, with a weak D call TRBD1 (6 bases). Germline assignment: CDR1 KGHSH and CDR2 LQKENI. The V gene lost 6 bases and the J gene lost 0 bases, with 17 bases spanning the gap. The CDR3 totals 16 residues. CDR3: CASSTRGSTANYGYTF. The CDR3 nucleotides are TGTGCCAGCTCGACAAGGGGGAGTACCGCTAACTATGGCTACACCTTC.

The J gene is TRBJ2-1, the V gene TRBV24-1, with 10 bases that match TRBD2. CDR3 length equals 16 residues. V dropped 5 bases and J dropped 4; count of bases not matched to a gene: 7. Looked up from germline, CDR1 is KGHDR and CDR2 is SFDVKD. The DNA for the CDR3 is TGTGCCACCAGTGGTATGACTAGCGGGTCTTACAATGAGCAGTTCTTC. Amino acid sequence: CATSGMTSGSYNEQFF.

A word on this clonotype: One base away lies a much larger clone, so this may be a sequencing read error. The chain employs TRBV10-3 and TRBJ2-1, with D possibly being TRBD1 or TRBD2 (6 bases each). The CDR3 runs to 17 residues. Germline assignment: CDR1 ENHRY and CDR2 SYGVKD. The CDR3 reads CAVRGSGRESSYNEQFF. CDR3 DNA sequence: TGTGCCGTCAGGGGCAGTGGGCGGGAAAGCTCCTACAATGAGCAGTTCTTC.

This clonotype was seen a few times. The chain is built from TRBV9 and TRBJ1-1; maybe TRBD1 (5 bases). The CDR3 covers 14 residues. Trimming took 3 bases from V and 1 from J, leaving 10 bases between them. Germline CDR1 and CDR2: SGDLS and YYNGEE. The CDR3 region has the DNA TGTGCCAGCAGCGCAGGGATCTCGAACACTGAAGCTTTCTTT. It yields the protein CASSAGISNTEAFF.